This section outlines one TCR beta chain sequence together with its context. Via MiXCR, TCRdb re-called the RT-PCR reads, giving one row per CDR3 protein. The table lists around 850,000 distinct CDR3 sequences, about 18% of them singletons. The sample comes from a study of response to subunit inactivated influenza vaccine. V lost 2 bases to trimming and J lost 5 bases, with 12 bases between them. The CDR3 runs to 14 residues. The germline CDR1 and CDR2 sequences are SGHTA and FQGNSA. The receptor comes from a man aged 50 to 60 who received an inactivated influenza vaccine. The chain has TRBV7-2 and TRBJ1-1; D remains unclear. The sequenced sample was PBMCs from blood, obtained roughly 5 days after vaccination. The CDR3 is CASSLYGPVTEAFF. The CDR3 DNA reads as TGTGCCAGCAGCTTATACGGGCCCGTTACTGAAGCTTTCTTT.